Shown below are 7 T cell receptor beta chains from a single sample sequenced in a study of cytomegalovirus exposure and HLA in healthy donors. PCR involved 60 Vbeta and 13 Jbeta primers. Produced via immunoSEQ multiplex PCR; TCRdb's table is partial and in-frame only. The table has 200,000 to 250,000 clones, approximately 81% seen once. Sequencing used PBMCs. These receptors were obtained from a human donor in good health.

The chain recombines TRBV14 with TRBJ2-5; 10 positions agree with TRBD2. This CDR3 is 16 amino acids long. Looked up from germline, CDR1 is SGHDN and CDR2 is FVKESK. With 4 bases clipped from V and 4 bases from J, the junction kept 9 bases outside the gene matches. As DNA, the CDR3 is TGTGCCAGCAGCCCCCCAGCGGGAGGGCCGGGAGAGACCCAGTACTTC. Its translation is CASSPPAGGPGETQYF.

The chain links TRBV11-2 to TRBJ2-7, with 7 bases lining up with TRBD1. Per germline, CDR1 SGHAT and CDR2 FQNNGV. V shed 0 bases, J shed 3 bases, and the junction held 5 bases outside the gene matches. The CDR3 totals 15 residues. The CDR3 is CASSLEVGGSYEQYF. CDR3 DNA: TGTGCCAGCAGCTTAGAGGTAGGGGGCAGCTACGAGCAGTACTTC.

This clone was detected only a few times. The chain joins TRBV27 to TRBJ2-7, with TRBD1 matching 8 bases. Germline-derived CDR1 and CDR2 are MNHEY and SMNVEV (reference sequence). The length of the CDR3 is 14 residues. With V trimmed by 5 bases and J by 5 bases, 8 bases remained unmatched. CDR3 DNA sequence: TGTGCCAGCAGTCCTCGGACAGGGTCGCACGAGCAGTACTTC. Protein product: CASSPRTGSHEQYF.

Turning to this clone: Germline and junction disagree at one end, which may indicate a read error. The rearrangement joins TRBV7-9 to TRBJ2-3, with 7 bases fitting TRBD2. This CDR3 is built from 14 residues. CDR1 is SEHNR and CDR2 is FQNEAQ in the germline V gene (reference sequence). The DNA for the CDR3 is TGTTCCAGTCCAGGTAGCGGGAGCACAGATACGCAGTATTTT. This codes for CSSPGSGSTDTQYF.

CDR3 DNA: TGTGCCAGTCAGACTAGCGGGCAAACCGAGCAGTACTTC. Translating gives CASQTSGQTEQYF. The chain combines TRBV19 with TRBJ2-7; the match to TRBD2 covers 10 bases. This CDR3 region has 13 residues. Germline CDR1 LNHDA, CDR2 SQIVND (reference sequence). J lost 6 bases, V lost 8 bases, and 7 bases had no gene match.

The chain links TRBV6-5 to TRBJ2-3, with TRBD1 as a possible D gene (6 bases). The CDR3 covers 14 residues. The V end was cut by 2 bases, the J end by 7 bases, with 13 bases between. Germline CDR1 MNHEY, CDR2 SVGAGI. The CDR3: CASSYPGASNTQYF. The CDR3 nucleotides read TGTGCCAGCAGTTACCCAGGGGCCTCAAATACGCAGTATTTT.

The chain combines TRBV9 with TRBJ2-5, with D possibly TRBD2 on 6 matching bases. The CDR3 has 17 residues. CDR1 and CDR2 from the germline V gene are SGDLS and YYNGEE. V lost 0 bases to trimming and J lost 5 bases, with 20 bases between them. The CDR3 protein is CASSVGGAVAGWETQYF. CDR3 in DNA: TGTGCCAGCAGCGTAGGAGGGGCTGTGGCGGGGTGGGAGACCCAGTACTTC. The variable domain in full, completed from reference TRBV9 and TRBJ2-5, reads DSGVTQTPKHLITATGQRVTLRCSPRSGDLSVYWYQQSLDQGLQFLIQYYNGEERAKGNILERFSAQQFPDLHSELNLSSLELGDSALYFCASSVGGAVAGWETQYFGPGTRLLVL.